This entry describes one T cell receptor beta chain. Its antigen remains unknown. This sample is drawn from a study of cytomegalovirus exposure and HLA in healthy donors. V lost 5 bases, J lost 7 bases, and 11 bases stayed unmatched. CDR3 length: 16 residues. Germline V CDR1 and CDR2: MNHNY, SVGAGI (reference sequence). Primers: 60 Vbeta forward and 13 Jbeta reverse. Some clones are missing from TCRdb's copy, which holds only in-frame ones; the method was immunoSEQ multiplex PCR. Its listing shows some 39,000 clones. Points from the study as a whole: Several of the most significant clusters were apparently associated with common viral pathogens in a later analysis. A later look showed TCR association rates differing by HLA locus, highest for DRB1 and lowest for HLA-C.

The sample taken for sequencing was PBMCs. V usage is TRBV6-6 and J usage is TRBJ2-5, with TRBD2 matching over 12 bases. The TCR originated in a male donor in good health and CMV-seronegative. The CDR3 is CASSRLTSGGRRTQYF. The DNA for the CDR3 is TGTGCCAGCAGTCGCCTAACTAGCGGGGGGAGGCGGACCCAGTACTTC.